This T cell receptor (beta chain) was profiled in a study of blood T cells in healthy people across ages. CDR3 length equals 13 residues. Trimming left V 4 bases short and J 0 bases short, with 6 bases between. CDR1 and CDR2 from the germline V gene are SGHTA and FQGNSA. Together with a sample-barcoded 5' primer, a J-beta primer mix was included in a second PCR lasting about 7 to 12 cycles. TCRdb re-analysed the 5' RACE reads in MiXCR, keeping a single row per CDR3 protein. The profile shows about 1.8 million distinct CDR3 sequences, around half of them singletons. In its sample, this clonotype was seen many times.

V is TRBV7-2 and J is TRBJ1-2; no clear D gene. Material for sequencing was blood. The source of this sequence is a woman in her thirties or forties in good health. CDR3 residues: CASSSQPNYGYTF. In nucleotides, the CDR3 is TGTGCCAGCAGCTCCCAGCCTAACTATGGCTACACCTTC.